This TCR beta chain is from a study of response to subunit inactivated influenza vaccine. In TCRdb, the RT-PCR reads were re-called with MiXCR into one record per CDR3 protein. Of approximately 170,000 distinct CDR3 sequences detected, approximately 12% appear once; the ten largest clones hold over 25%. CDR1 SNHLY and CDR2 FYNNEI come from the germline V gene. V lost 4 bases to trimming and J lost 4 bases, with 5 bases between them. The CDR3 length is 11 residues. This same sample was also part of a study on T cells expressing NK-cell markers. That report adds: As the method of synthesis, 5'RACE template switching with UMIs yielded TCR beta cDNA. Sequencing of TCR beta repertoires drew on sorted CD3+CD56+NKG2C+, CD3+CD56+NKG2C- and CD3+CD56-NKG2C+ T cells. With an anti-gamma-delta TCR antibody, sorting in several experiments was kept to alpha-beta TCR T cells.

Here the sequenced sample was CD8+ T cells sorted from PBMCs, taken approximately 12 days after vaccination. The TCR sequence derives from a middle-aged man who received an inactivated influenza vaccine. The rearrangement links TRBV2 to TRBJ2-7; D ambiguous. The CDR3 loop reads CASSGQYEQYF. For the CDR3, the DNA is TGTGCCAGCAGTGGGCAGTACGAGCAGTACTTC.